This passage covers 20 T cell receptor beta chains from one sample sequenced in a study of tumor-infiltrating lymphocytes in localized non-small cell lung cancer. Using immunoSEQ multiplex PCR, the repertoire was profiled, and TCRdb retains in-frame clones only, with some absent. The sample lists some 15,000 clones, roughly 85% seen once, with around 3.7% in the top ten. The sequenced sample was uninvolved lung tissue not adjacent to the tumor. The receptors shown here come from a human donor with non-small cell lung cancer.

The chain recombines TRBV27 with TRBJ1-4; D gene ambiguous. This CDR3 comprises 14 residues. The V gene lost 5 bases and the J gene lost 3 bases, with 10 bases spanning the gap. Looked up from germline, CDR1 is MNHEY and CDR2 is SMNVEV (reference sequence). The CDR3 reads CASSLWAANEKLFF. The CDR3 nucleotides read TGTGCCAGCAGTCTCTGGGCAGCTAATGAAAAACTGTTTTTT.

The chain combines TRBV11-3 with TRBJ1-1; D is unresolved. Trimming left V 6 bases short and J 0 bases short, with 11 bases between. The germline V gene has CDR1 SGHNT and CDR2 YENEEA. The CDR3 runs 14 residues. CDR3 amino acids: CASRGIQMNTEAFF. In nucleotides, the CDR3 is TGTGCCAGCAGGGGTATACAGATGAACACTGAAGCTTTCTTT.

This chain uses TRBV6-1 with TRBJ1-3, with 10 bases fitting TRBD1. Germline assignment: CDR1 MNHNS and CDR2 SASEGT. Unmatched junction bases numbered 2, after V lost 2 bases and J lost 1 base. The CDR3 spans 16 residues. CDR3 sequence (DNA): TGTGCCAGCAGTGAAAGGGACAGGGGATCTGGAAACACCATATATTTT. Translating it yields CASSERDRGSGNTIYF.

V gene TRBV29-1 combines with J gene TRBJ2-1; 7 bases align to TRBD2. The trim removed 0 bases at V and 10 bases at J, leaving 3 bases unmatched. The CDR3 has 12 residues. The V gene's germline CDR1 is SQVTM and CDR2 ANQGSEA. CDR3 coding DNA: TGCAGCGTTGAAGAACTAGCGTGGGAGCAGTTCTTC. Its protein is CSVEELAWEQFF.

This clone was counted once. The chain joins TRBV5-1 to TRBJ2-2, with D maybe TRBD2 (6 bases). CDR3 length equals 15 residues. Per the germline V gene, CDR1 is SGHRS and CDR2 is YFSETQ. Trimming cost V 4 bases and J 4 bases, with 14 bases left between them. As DNA, the CDR3 is TGCGCCAGCAGCGCCCGGGACTCCCGCACCGGGGAGCTGTTTTTT. It codes for CASSARDSRTGELFF.

CDR3 coding DNA: TGTGCCTGGAAAAAGAGCGGGGGGGGCTCTGGGGCCAACGTCCTGACTTTC. Its translation: CAWKKSGGGSGANVLTF. This chain links TRBV30 with TRBJ2-6; 10 nucleotides line up with TRBD2. The CDR3 is 17 residues long. Germline CDR1 and CDR2: GTSNPN and SVGIG (reference sequence). V shed 4 bases and J 0 bases; nucleotides not matched to a gene: 6.

The gene calls are TRBV6-1 and TRBJ2-7, with 8 bases identical to TRBD1. The CDR3 spans 15 residues. Trimming cost V 3 bases and J 6 bases; bases outside gene matches: 10. Per germline, CDR1 MNHNS and CDR2 SASEGT. The CDR3 sequence: CASSDLADRGSEQYF. CDR3 bases: TGTGCCAGCAGTGATCTTGCCGACAGGGGTAGCGAGCAGTACTTC.

The rearrangement joins TRBV29-1 to TRBJ2-3; D remains unclear. V was shortened by 2 bases and J by 4 bases, with 7 bases between the two germline ends. CDR3 length: 12 residues. The germline CDR1 and CDR2 sequences are SQVTM and ANQGSEA. CDR3 bases: TGCAGCGTTGAACTAGTTGCAGATACGCAGTATTTT. This sequence encodes CSVELVADTQYF.

The rearrangement uses TRBV5-1 and TRBJ1-2, with no clear D. Deletions cut 0 bases from V and 0 bases from J, with 6 bases between. CDR1 is SGHRS, CDR2 YFSETQ, per germline. The length of the CDR3 is 14 residues. The CDR3 reads CASSLDSTNYGYTF. The DNA of the CDR3 is TGCGCCAGCAGCTTGGACAGCACTAACTATGGCTACACCTTC.

The chain joins TRBV18 to TRBJ1-1, with 7 nucleotides matching TRBD1. Germline V gene sequence: CDR1 KGHSH, CDR2 LQKENI. The CDR3 runs 15 residues. V shed 3 bases, J shed 6 bases, and the junction held 10 bases outside the gene matches. The CDR3 DNA reads as TGTGCCAGCTCACCGCGGACCCAGGGGGAGGCTGAAGCTTTCTTT. Its protein product is CASSPRTQGEAEAFF.

The chain joins TRBV15 to TRBJ1-5; tentatively, D is TRBD1 (5 bases). Germline loops: CDR1 LNHNV, CDR2 YYDKDF (reference sequence). The ends were cut back, 0 bases at V and 8 bases at J, with 8 bases in the middle. The CDR3 sequence is 13 residues long. The CDR3 bases are TGTGCCACCAGCAGAGACCTAGGGGAGCCCCAGCATTTT. Its translation: CATSRDLGEPQHF.

The chain employs TRBV5-5 and TRBJ1-1; unclear D gene. The CDR3 loop spans 12 amino acids. V lost 0 bases, J lost 11 bases, and 11 bases lay in between. CDR1 SGHKS and CDR2 YYEKEE come from the germline V gene (reference sequence). Written as DNA, the CDR3 is TGTGCCAGCAGCTTGGTAGCGTTGGAGGCTTTCTTT. Translated: CASSLVALEAFF.

The gene calls are TRBV29-1 and TRBJ1-2; D possibly corresponds to TRBD1 (5 bases). The ends were cut back, 5 bases at V and 4 bases at J, with 14 bases in the middle. Germline CDR1 reads SQVTM; CDR2 reads ANQGSEA. This CDR3 has 13 amino acids. The CDR3 spells CSVLLQGLYGYTF. The CDR3 nucleotides are TGCAGCGTTCTTCTCCAGGGCCTCTATGGCTACACCTTC.

The chain has TRBV14 and TRBJ1-5, with D unresolved. Per the germline V gene, CDR1 is SGHDN and CDR2 is FVKESK. The CDR3 is 18 residues long. Trimming left V 1 base short and J 0 bases short, with 16 bases between. Here the CDR3 reads CASSQVLGYGNSNQPQHF. CDR3 coding DNA: TGTGCCAGCAGCCAAGTGTTGGGTTACGGTAATAGCAATCAGCCCCAGCATTTT.

This clone has only one observation. This sequence joins TRBV10-3 and TRBJ1-6, with 10 bases that match TRBD1. Germline values: CDR1 ENHRY, CDR2 SYGVKD. Losses at the gene ends were 6 bases for V and 10 bases for J; bases not matched to a gene: 6. This CDR3 has 14 amino acids. The CDR3 loop reads CAISTGQGLSPLHF. In nucleotides, the CDR3 is TGTGCCATCAGCACGGGACAGGGGTTGTCACCCCTCCACTTT.

This sequence joins TRBV25-1 and TRBJ2-5; 13 bases fit TRBD2. Germline CDR1 and CDR2: MGHDK and SYGVNS. The CDR3 runs to 16 residues. Trimming cost V 7 bases and J 4 bases; bases outside gene matches: 9. For the CDR3, the DNA is TGTGCCAGCACCCGGACTAGCGGGAGCGGCGGAGAGACCCAGTACTTC. This codes for CASTRTSGSGGETQYF.

CDR3 in DNA: TGTGCCAGCTCAGCCGGGACAGGGGGGAATGAAGCTTTCTTT. Its translation is CASSAGTGGNEAFF. The chain has TRBV18 and TRBJ1-1; 11 bases align to TRBD1. Germline CDR1 KGHSH, CDR2 LQKENI. This CDR3 spans 14 amino acids. The V and J ends lost 5 bases and 7 bases, in that order; junction bases with no gene match: 6.

The chain employs TRBV27 and TRBJ1-2, with D maybe TRBD1 (5 bases). V was pared by 2 bases and J by 7 bases, with 20 bases between. CDR3 size: 16 residues. Germline V CDR1 and CDR2: MNHEY, SMNVEV (reference sequence). CDR3 region: CASSLNANRGLGGYTF. The CDR3 DNA reads as TGTGCCAGCAGTTTAAATGCGAACCGGGGACTCGGTGGCTACACCTTC.

The chain is built from TRBV10-2 and TRBJ2-1; TRBD2 matches 8 bases. The CDR3 consists of 15 residues. Germline V gene data show CDR1 as WSHSY and CDR2 as SAAADI. V lost 7 bases and J lost 6; bases outside the gene matches: 11. The CDR3 is CASKNTGTSSNEQFF. CDR3 bases: TGCGCCAGCAAAAATACCGGGACTAGTTCCAATGAGCAGTTCTTC.

The chain employs TRBV18 and TRBJ1-6; possibly TRBD1 for D (5 bases). Between the trimmed V and J ends, which lost 2 bases and 8 bases, there was a span of 10 bases. The CDR3 loop spans 14 amino acids. Germline V gene lookup returns CDR1 KGHSH and CDR2 LQKENI. The DNA of the CDR3 is TGTGCCAGCTCACCAGCAGGGAAAGATTCACCCCTCCACTTT. It specifies CASSPAGKDSPLHF. The full variable domain, rest sourced from reference TRBV18 and TRBJ1-6, is NAGVMQNPRHLVRRRGQEARLRCSPMKGHSHVYWYRQLPEEGLKFMVYLQKENIIDESGMPKERFSAEFPKEGPSILRIQQVVRGDSAAYFCASSPAGKDSPLHFGNGTRLTVT.